A selection of T cell receptor beta chains follows, all from one sample in a study of cytomegalovirus exposure and HLA in healthy donors. The protocol was immunoSEQ multiplex PCR, while the TCRdb copy is restricted to in-frame clones and leaves out a portion. The repertoire consists of about 200,000 clones, with about 79% occurring once and the leading ten covering around an eighth. The sequenced sample was PBMCs. These receptors were collected from a woman aged 30 to 39 in good health and CMV-seropositive. CDR3s include the opening cysteine and the closing phenylalanine or tryptophan. Fields, in order: D gene, V gene, CDR3 length, J gene, clone size, CDR3 DNA, CDR3 protein. D genes are given only for firm matches. Only part of the rows carry a size: once, few, many, or a class if the clone is expanded.

d_call: TRBD1; v_call: TRBV27; cdr3_length: 14; j_call: TRBJ2-7; clone_size: .; cdr3_nt: TGTGCCAGCAGGGGGACAGGGTATATGGGCGAGCAGTACTTC; cdr3_aa: CASRGTGYMGEQYF
d_call: .; v_call: TRBV2; cdr3_length: 14; j_call: TRBJ2-1; clone_size: .; cdr3_nt: TGTGCCAGCAGGGAGACCACTAGTTACAATGAGCAGTTCTTC; cdr3_aa: CASRETTSYNEQFF
d_call: .; v_call: TRBV7-7; cdr3_length: 13; j_call: TRBJ2-5; clone_size: many; cdr3_nt: TGTGCTAGCAGCCCGGCCGGGGGAGAGACCCAGTACTTC; cdr3_aa: CASSPAGGETQYF
d_call: TRBD1; v_call: TRBV28; cdr3_length: 13; j_call: TRBJ1-2; clone_size: .; cdr3_nt: TGTGCCAGCAGTTACACAGGGGGGGGTGGCTACACCTTC; cdr3_aa: CASSYTGGGGYTF
d_call: .; v_call: TRBV28; cdr3_length: 16; j_call: TRBJ1-1; clone_size: .; cdr3_nt: TGTGCCAGCAGTTTCTCCTACTTCACAGTGAACACTGAAGCTTTCTTT; cdr3_aa: CASSFSYFTVNTEAFF
d_call: TRBD1; v_call: TRBV9; cdr3_length: 15; j_call: TRBJ1-2; clone_size: once; cdr3_nt: TGTGCCAGCAGAGGCGGGACAGGGGGACGCTATGGCTACACCTTC; cdr3_aa: CASRGGTGGRYGYTF
d_call: .; v_call: TRBV9; cdr3_length: 13; j_call: TRBJ2-3; clone_size: .; cdr3_nt: TGTGCCAGCAGCGTCCTACCGACAGATACGCAGTATTTT; cdr3_aa: CASSVLPTDTQYF
d_call: .; v_call: TRBV19; cdr3_length: 14; j_call: TRBJ2-2; clone_size: .; cdr3_nt: TGTGCCAGTAACGGACATCCGAACACCGGGGAGCTGTTTTTT; cdr3_aa: CASNGHPNTGELFF
d_call: TRBD2; v_call: TRBV9; cdr3_length: 14; j_call: TRBJ2-1; clone_size: .; cdr3_nt: TGTGCCAGCAGTCGACTAGCGGCAAACAATGAGCAGTTCTTC; cdr3_aa: CASSRLAANNEQFF
d_call: TRBD2; v_call: TRBV27; cdr3_length: 13; j_call: TRBJ2-5; clone_size: .; cdr3_nt: TGTGCCAGCAGTCAGACTAGCGGGAGCTATCAGTACTTC; cdr3_aa: CASSQTSGSYQYF
d_call: TRBD1; v_call: TRBV29-1; cdr3_length: 14; j_call: TRBJ2-1; clone_size: .; cdr3_nt: TGCAGCGTGGACAGGGGCCACTCCTACAATGAGCAGTTCTTC; cdr3_aa: CSVDRGHSYNEQFF
d_call: TRBD2; v_call: TRBV9; cdr3_length: 17; j_call: TRBJ2-1; clone_size: .; cdr3_nt: TGTGCCAGCAGCGTAGGGGTTAGCGGGAGGTACTACAATGAGCAGTTCTTC; cdr3_aa: CASSVGVSGRYYNEQFF
d_call: .; v_call: TRBV6-5; cdr3_length: 15; j_call: TRBJ1-1; clone_size: .; cdr3_nt: TGTGCCAGCAGTTACTCGGGGACTAAGAACACTGAAGCTTTCTTT; cdr3_aa: CASSYSGTKNTEAFF
d_call: TRBD1; v_call: TRBV6-1; cdr3_length: 14; j_call: TRBJ1-1; clone_size: .; cdr3_nt: TGTGCCAGTACGGGGACAGGGGTTCGGACTGAAGCTTTCTTT; cdr3_aa: CASTGTGVRTEAFF
d_call: TRBD2; v_call: TRBV7-2; cdr3_length: 15; j_call: TRBJ2-2; clone_size: .; cdr3_nt: TGTGCCAGCAGTCCGACTAGCGGGAGTCCCGGGGAGCTGTTTTTT; cdr3_aa: CASSPTSGSPGELFF
d_call: TRBD1; v_call: TRBV6-5; cdr3_length: 15; j_call: TRBJ1-1; clone_size: .; cdr3_nt: TGTGCCAGCAGTTACCAGGGGGTCGTGGACACTGAAGCTTTCTTT; cdr3_aa: CASSYQGVVDTEAFF
d_call: .; v_call: TRBV9; cdr3_length: 13; j_call: TRBJ1-2; clone_size: .; cdr3_nt: TGTGCCAGCAGCGTAGATGCAGGGTATGGCTACACCTTC; cdr3_aa: CASSVDAGYGYTF
d_call: .; v_call: TRBV6-1; cdr3_length: 15; j_call: TRBJ1-5; clone_size: .; cdr3_nt: TGTGCCAGCAGTGAGAGGCCTGGAGGCAATCAGCCCCAGCATTTT; cdr3_aa: CASSERPGGNQPQHF
d_call: .; v_call: TRBV6-1; cdr3_length: 13; j_call: TRBJ1-4; clone_size: few; cdr3_nt: TGTGCCAGCAGTGAAAGTCCAGGGGAAAAACTGTTTTTT; cdr3_aa: CASSESPGEKLFF
d_call: TRBD1; v_call: TRBV5-6; cdr3_length: 16; j_call: TRBJ2-2; clone_size: .; cdr3_nt: TGTGCCAGCAGCAAGAGGACAGGGGGCAGCAACGGGGAGCTGTTTTTT; cdr3_aa: CASSKRTGGSNGELFF
d_call: .; v_call: TRBV9; cdr3_length: 13; j_call: TRBJ2-1; clone_size: .; cdr3_nt: TGTGCCAGCAGCGTATCTAGTTCCAATGAGCAGTTCTTC; cdr3_aa: CASSVSSSNEQFF
d_call: TRBD1; v_call: TRBV7-3; cdr3_length: 15; j_call: TRBJ1-2; clone_size: .; cdr3_nt: TGTGCCAGCAGTCCCCAGGGGGTAGCATCCTATGGCTACACCTTC; cdr3_aa: CASSPQGVASYGYTF
d_call: .; v_call: TRBV28; cdr3_length: 12; j_call: TRBJ1-1; clone_size: .; cdr3_nt: TGTGCCAGCAGTCGACTAGGGGATATGGCTTTCTTT; cdr3_aa: CASSRLGDMAFF
d_call: TRBD1; v_call: TRBV28; cdr3_length: 15; j_call: TRBJ1-1; clone_size: .; cdr3_nt: TGTGCCAGCAGTTTAGGACAGGGGCTGAACACTGAAGCTTTCTTT; cdr3_aa: CASSLGQGLNTEAFF
d_call: .; v_call: TRBV5-8; cdr3_length: 10; j_call: TRBJ1-2; clone_size: .; cdr3_nt: TGTGCCAGCAGCTTTCGCGACTACACCTTC; cdr3_aa: CASSFRDYTF
d_call: .; v_call: TRBV6-5; cdr3_length: 13; j_call: TRBJ1-1; clone_size: .; cdr3_nt: TGTGCCAGCACAAGGAGTCTGAACACTGAAGCTTTCTTT; cdr3_aa: CASTRSLNTEAFF
d_call: TRBD2; v_call: TRBV4-1; cdr3_length: 15; j_call: TRBJ2-7; clone_size: .; cdr3_nt: TGCGCCAGCAGCCTGTCTAGCGGGAGTCCCTACGAGCAGTACTTC; cdr3_aa: CASSLSSGSPYEQYF
d_call: .; v_call: TRBV27; cdr3_length: 13; j_call: TRBJ2-1; clone_size: .; cdr3_nt: TGTGCCAGCAGTATCCCCTCTTACAATGAGCAGTTCTTC; cdr3_aa: CASSIPSYNEQFF